This passage covers 8 T cell receptor beta chains from one sample sequenced in a study of T cell responses to AZD1222 COVID-19 vaccine. Produced via immunoSEQ multiplex PCR; TCRdb's table is partial and in-frame only. This repertoire shows tens of thousands of clones, roughly 80% found once; its top ten account for roughly 3.6%. The sample was peripheral blood, taken 28 days after the second AZD1222 dose. These receptors all stem from an adult who received the AZD1222 COVID-19 vaccine.

The table lists this clone with a few counts. The rearrangement joins TRBV28 to TRBJ1-2; D perhaps matches TRBD1 (6 bases). This CDR3 comprises 14 residues. Trimming stripped 1 base from V and 8 bases from J, with 14 bases between. Germline loops: CDR1 MDHEN, CDR2 SYDVKM. In DNA form, the CDR3 reads TGTGCCAGCAGTTTATTTCCGGGGGCTGAAGGCTACACCTTC. Its protein product is CASSLFPGAEGYTF.

The chain recombines TRBV19 with TRBJ1-2, with 8 bases identical to TRBD1. The CDR3 runs 15 residues. CDR1 LNHDA and CDR2 SQIVND come from the germline V gene (reference sequence). V was pared by 8 bases and J by 6 bases, with 14 bases of the junction left unmatched. The CDR3 here is CASVDVSGGQNGYTF. Here the CDR3 DNA reads TGTGCCAGTGTAGACGTTTCAGGGGGCCAGAATGGCTACACCTTC.

The rearrangement uses TRBV20-1 and TRBJ2-7; 9 bases are a match to TRBD2. Germline V gene sequence: CDR1 DFQATT, CDR2 SNEGSKA (reference sequence). The CDR3 covers 14 residues. J gave up 0 bases and V 3 bases, and 3 bases lay outside the gene matches. The CDR3 DNA follows: TGCAGTGCTAGTGGACTAGCGAGCTCCTACGAGCAGTACTTC. Amino acids: CSASGLASSYEQYF.

The genes are TRBV5-1 and TRBJ1-3; D might be TRBD1 (5 bases). This CDR3 comprises 13 residues. V lost 4 bases, J lost 4 bases, and 9 bases lay in between. Germline CDR1 and CDR2: SGHRS and YFSETQ. CDR3 in amino acids: CASSRDYGNTIYF. Here the CDR3 DNA reads TGCGCCAGCAGCAGGGACTACGGAAACACCATATATTTT.

This chain links TRBV7-8 with TRBJ2-5; D possibly corresponds to TRBD2 (6 bases). The CDR3 loop spans 15 amino acids. Germline-derived CDR1 and CDR2 are SGHVS and FQNEAQ. V gave up 4 bases and J gave up 4 bases, with 16 bases separating them. The CDR3 region has the DNA TGTGCCAGCAGCTGGCCGGGGATTAGCGGAGAGACCCAGTACTTC. Protein: CASSWPGISGETQYF.

The rearrangement uses TRBV11-3 and TRBJ1-2, with D hard to call. The CDR3 extends over 14 amino acids. CDR1 is SGHNT and CDR2 is YENEEA in the germline V gene. Between the trimmed V and J ends, which lost 1 base and 7 bases, there was a span of 13 bases. CDR3 in amino acids: CASSLVAGHSGYTF. The CDR3 coding sequence is TGTGCCAGCAGCTTAGTAGCAGGCCACTCTGGCTACACCTTC. The whole variable domain, filled in from reference TRBV11-3 and TRBJ1-2, reads EAGVVQSPRYKIIEKKQPVAFWCNPISGHNTLYWYLQNLGQGPELLIRYENEEAVDDSQLPKDRFSAERLKGVDSTLKIQPAELGDSAVYLCASSLVAGHSGYTFGSGTRLTVV.

J is TRBJ1-2 and V is TRBV6-5; 7 nucleotides agree with TRBD1. V shed 5 bases, J shed 1 base, and the junction held 1 base outside the gene matches. The germline V gene encodes CDR1 MNHEY and CDR2 SVGAGI. The CDR3 has 13 amino acids. The CDR3 DNA reads TGTGCCAGCAGTCGGGACAGTAACTATGGCTACACCTTC. Translated: CASSRDSNYGYTF.

This clone turned up a few times. The chain combines TRBV6-1 with TRBJ2-3; TRBD2 matches 7 bases. Germline V gene data show CDR1 as MNHNS and CDR2 as SASEGT. The V segment lost 2 bases and the J segment 6 bases; nucleotides outside the gene matches: 11. The CDR3 sequence is 16 residues long. The CDR3 here is CASSETSARGGDTQYF. DNA for the CDR3: TGTGCCAGCAGTGAAACCTCGGCGAGGGGAGGGGATACGCAGTATTTT.